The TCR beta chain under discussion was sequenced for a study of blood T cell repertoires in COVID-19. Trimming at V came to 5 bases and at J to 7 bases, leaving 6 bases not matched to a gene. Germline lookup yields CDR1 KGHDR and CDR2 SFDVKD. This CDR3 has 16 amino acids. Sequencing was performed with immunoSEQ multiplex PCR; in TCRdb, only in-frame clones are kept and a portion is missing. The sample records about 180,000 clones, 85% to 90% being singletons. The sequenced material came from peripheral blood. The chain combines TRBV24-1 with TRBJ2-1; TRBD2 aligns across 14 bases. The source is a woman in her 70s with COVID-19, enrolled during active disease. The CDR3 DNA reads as TGTGCCACCAGTGTGACTAGCGGGAGGGCCGGTAATGAGCAGTTCTTC. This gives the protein CATSVTSGRAGNEQFF.